These 25 T cell receptor beta chains came from one sample sequenced in a study of cytomegalovirus exposure and HLA in healthy donors. Primers: 60 Vbeta forward and 13 Jbeta reverse. The protocol was immunoSEQ multiplex PCR, while the TCRdb copy is restricted to in-frame clones and leaves out a portion. This sample has roughly 70,000 clones, with roughly four fifths found just once. The sequencing sample was made of PBMCs. The receptor source for this set is a man in his fifties or sixties in good health and CMV-seronegative.

This chain uses TRBV7-9 with TRBJ1-1; TRBD1 is a possible D gene (5 bases). Germline loops: CDR1 SEHNR, CDR2 FQNEAQ (reference sequence). V gave up 5 bases and J gave up 4 bases, with 17 bases separating them. This CDR3 has 15 residues. For the CDR3, the DNA is TGTGCCAGCAGCCCGACGCCCAGGGTCGGCACTGAAGCTTTCTTT. This codes for CASSPTPRVGTEAFF.

The chain carries TRBV7-8 and TRBJ2-5, with 9 bases aligning to TRBD1. Trimming took 3 bases from V and 6 from J; bases not matched to a gene: 5. CDR1 is SGHVS and CDR2 is FQNEAQ in the germline V gene. The CDR3 runs 14 residues. For the CDR3, the DNA is TGTGCCAGCAGCTTGGGGACAGGGTTTAAGACCCAGTACTTC. Translated, it gives CASSLGTGFKTQYF.

The chain combines TRBV19 with TRBJ2-1; TRBD2 is a possible D gene (5 bases). CDR3 length: 16 residues. Germline assignment: CDR1 LNHDA and CDR2 SQIVND (reference sequence). Trimming shortened V by 5 bases and J by 0 bases, and 14 bases separated the two germline ends. The CDR3 region is CASSESRGSSYNEQFF. CDR3 in DNA: TGTGCCAGTAGTGAAAGTCGAGGGAGCTCCTACAATGAGCAGTTCTTC. Full variable domain (missing parts from reference TRBV19 and TRBJ2-1): DGGITQSPKYLFRKEGQNVTLSCEQNLNHDAMYWYRQDPGQGLRLIYYSQIVNDFQKGDIAEGYSVSREKKESFPLTVTSAQKNPTAFYLCASSESRGSSYNEQFFGPGTRLTVL.

On this clone: The junction shows a germline mismatch at one end, possibly a read error. This chain links TRBV28 with TRBJ1-1, with D possibly TRBD1 on 6 matching bases. CDR1 is MDHEN, CDR2 SYDVKM, per germline. The CDR3 has 12 amino acids. The CDR3 DNA sequence: TGTGCTAGCAATCAGGGGTACACTGAAGCTTTCTTT. It translates to CASNQGYTEAFF.

The chain recombines TRBV6-6 with TRBJ2-5, with a weak D call TRBD1 (6 bases). CDR3 length: 15 amino acids. Germline CDR1 is MNHNY and CDR2 is SVGAGI (reference sequence). The V end was cut by 6 bases, the J end by 0 bases, with 14 bases between. DNA for the CDR3: TGTGCCAGCAGCTCGCCGGGACACAACCAAGAGACCCAGTACTTC. This sequence encodes CASSSPGHNQETQYF.

The V call is TRBV4-3, the J call TRBJ2-3; TRBD1 aligns across 7 bases. The germline V gene has CDR1 LGHNA and CDR2 YSLEER. Trimming cost V 2 bases and J 4 bases; bases outside gene matches: 9. The CDR3 consists of 16 residues. The CDR3 DNA follows: TGCGCCAGCAGCCAAACCGGGACAGCTTTCGCAGATACGCAGTATTTT. This gives the protein CASSQTGTAFADTQYF.

The chain joins TRBV29-1 to TRBJ1-2; D is ambiguous. The germline V gene encodes CDR1 SQVTM and CDR2 ANQGSEA. Trimming removed 6 bases at V and 4 bases at J, with 21 bases between. The CDR3 is 15 amino acids. The CDR3 reads CSVKPVGPPVYGYTF. The CDR3, as DNA: TGCAGCGTAAAACCGGTGGGCCCTCCTGTCTATGGCTACACCTTC.

V is TRBV4-1 and J is TRBJ1-4; D unresolved. The CDR3 has 16 amino acids. V lost 1 base to trimming and J lost 5 bases, with 14 bases between them. The germline CDR1 and CDR2 sequences are MGHRA and YSYEKL. The CDR3 DNA reads TGCGCCAGCAGCCAAGTTAGAGGAGAAGCAAATGAAAAACTGTTTTTT. Amino acid sequence: CASSQVRGEANEKLFF.

The rearrangement links TRBV2 to TRBJ1-2; D gene ambiguous. This CDR3 region has 14 residues. Trimming pared 7 bases from V and 8 bases from J, leaving 20 bases between. Germline CDR1 and CDR2: SNHLY and FYNNEI. CDR3 bases: TGTGCCAGCACAATTCTAGACCCGGGTGGAGGCTACACCTTC. Amino acid sequence: CASTILDPGGGYTF. The entire variable domain, with the rest obtained from reference TRBV2 and TRBJ1-2, is as follows: EPEVTQTPSHQVTQMGQEVILRCVPISNHLYFYWYRQILGQKVEFLVSFYNNEISEKSEIFDDQFSVERPDGSNFTLKIRSTKLEDSAMYFCASTILDPGGGYTFGSGTRLTVV.

The rearrangement links TRBV9 to TRBJ1-4; D might be TRBD1 (6 bases). Germline assignment: CDR1 SGDLS and CDR2 YYNGEE. The CDR3 loop spans 16 amino acids. The V end was cut by 0 bases, the J end by 7 bases, with 16 bases between. The CDR3 spells CASSVGQQGWAEKLFF. In DNA form, the CDR3 reads TGTGCCAGCAGCGTAGGCCAACAGGGTTGGGCTGAAAAACTGTTTTTT.

This clone was found a few times. The V and J genes are TRBV9 and TRBJ2-7; D perhaps matches TRBD2 (6 bases). Trimming took off 3 bases at V and 7 bases at J, with 23 bases between the two ends. Germline V gene data show CDR1 as SGDLS and CDR2 as YYNGEE. This CDR3 has 16 residues. Written as DNA, the CDR3 is TGTGCCAGCAGCGACCCGGGGACTGCCCTTTCTGGGGAGCAGTACTTC. Encoded protein: CASSDPGTALSGEQYF.

This clone was found many times. The rearrangement joins TRBV4-2 to TRBJ1-1, with D hard to call. CDR1 is LGHNA, CDR2 YNFKEQ, per germline. The CDR3 contains 16 residues. With 4 bases removed from V and 1 base from J, the gap between germline ends came to 16 bases. The CDR3 coding sequence is TGTGCCAGCAGCCGCGACAATGGGCTGACGAACACTGAAGCTTTCTTT. Amino acids: CASSRDNGLTNTEAFF.

This clone has more than one count but fewer than ten. At one of its ends the junction is not consistent with the germline gene, which may arise from a read error. The rearrangement uses TRBV18 and TRBJ2-6; tentatively, D is TRBD1 (5 bases). The CDR3 has 18 amino acids. The V gene's germline CDR1 is KGHSH and CDR2 LQKENI. The chain's CDR3 is CASSSPRQGGAGANVLTF. In DNA form, the CDR3 reads TGTGCCAGCTCATCACCCCGCCAGGGTGGGGCTGGGGCCAACGTCCTGACTTTC.

This chain uses TRBV5-6 with TRBJ1-2; D gene ambiguous. The CDR3 is made up of 14 amino acids. V gave up 2 bases and J gave up 4 bases, with 12 bases separating them. CDR1 SGHDT and CDR2 YYEEEE come from the germline V gene. CDR3 sequence (DNA): TGTGCCAGCAGCTTTGAGGAAACGGTCTATGGCTACACCTTC. Amino acid sequence: CASSFEETVYGYTF.

The chain carries TRBV5-1 and TRBJ2-7; 9 bases are a match to TRBD2. V was clipped by 2 bases and J by 3 bases; unmatched bases: 6. Germline V lookup: CDR1 SGHRS, CDR2 YFSETQ. The CDR3 consists of 15 residues. The CDR3 spells CASSFLAGRYYEQYF. The CDR3 DNA follows: TGCGCCAGCAGCTTCCTAGCGGGGCGGTACTACGAGCAGTACTTC.

The V gene is TRBV5-5, the J gene TRBJ2-7; weak D call: TRBD2 (6 bases). Per germline, CDR1 SGHKS and CDR2 YYEKEE (reference sequence). There are 14 residues in the CDR3. Trimming took off 1 base at V and 0 bases at J, with 8 bases between the two ends. The CDR3, as DNA: TGTGCCAGCAGCTTGTCTAGCGTCTCCTACGAGCAGTACTTC. Translation: CASSLSSVSYEQYF.

The chain recombines TRBV6-5 with TRBJ2-1, with a weak D call TRBD1 (6 bases). The CDR3 is 14 residues long. CDR1 and CDR2 (germline): MNHEY, SVGAGI. V gave up 8 bases and J gave up 0 bases, with 11 bases separating them. As DNA, the CDR3 is TGTGCCAGCTTGCCGGACAGCTCCTACAATGAGCAGTTCTTC. As protein: CASLPDSSYNEQFF.

This sequence joins TRBV30 and TRBJ2-3; possible D gene TRBD2, 5 bases. Germline V gene lookup returns CDR1 GTSNPN and CDR2 SVGIG (reference sequence). The CDR3 runs 14 residues. Trimming stripped 2 bases from V and 4 bases from J, with 13 bases between. The CDR3 DNA reads TGTGCCTGGAGTCTCGGAGGTAGAGCAGATACGCAGTATTTT. It yields the protein CAWSLGGRADTQYF.

The CDR3 loop is CASSFETGQETQYF. CDR3 DNA: TGCGCCAGCAGCTTTGAGACAGGGCAAGAGACCCAGTACTTC. The chain links TRBV5-1 to TRBJ2-5, with TRBD1 matching over 7 bases. V trimming: 2 bases; J trimming: 2 bases; junction bases outside the gene matches: 3. The germline V gene has CDR1 SGHRS and CDR2 YFSETQ. This CDR3 region has 14 residues.

The CDR3 bases are TGTGCCAGCAGCGTAGGGATAGCGGGGGTAAATGGGCCCCAGTACTTC. It codes for CASSVGIAGVNGPQYF. The chain uses TRBV9 and TRBJ2-5; 9 bases are a match to TRBD2. With V trimmed by 0 bases and J by 9 bases, 12 bases remained unmatched. Germline CDR1 is SGDLS and CDR2 is YYNGEE. CDR3 length: 16 amino acids.

A note on this clone: The junction and the germline gene differ at one end; a read error may be behind it. This chain links TRBV7-2 with TRBJ2-3, with 7 bases aligning to TRBD2. The CDR3 extends over 16 amino acids. Germline CDR1 SGHTA, CDR2 FQGNSA. The CDR3 sequence: CASTLSLAAITDTQYF. The CDR3 DNA follows: TGTGCCAGCACCTTAAGTCTAGCGGCGATCACAGATACGCAGTATTTT.

This chain connects TRBV7-2 to TRBJ2-1, with 12 bases fitting TRBD2. This CDR3 has 18 residues. Trimming at V came to 2 bases and at J to 3 bases, leaving 8 bases not matched to a gene. Germline CDR1 and CDR2: SGHTA and FQGNSA. The CDR3 loop reads CASSLKLAGGPFYNEQFF. The CDR3 nucleotides are TGTGCCAGCAGCTTAAAACTAGCGGGGGGTCCCTTCTACAATGAGCAGTTCTTC.

The chain combines TRBV5-6 with TRBJ1-1; the match to TRBD1 covers 8 bases. This CDR3 comprises 14 residues. The V segment lost 5 bases and the J segment 4 bases; nucleotides outside the gene matches: 7. The germline gives CDR1 SGHDT, CDR2 YYEEEE. The CDR3 loop is CASSPLTGGTEAFF. In nucleotides, the CDR3 is TGTGCCAGCAGTCCACTAACAGGGGGCACTGAAGCTTTCTTT.

The chain is built from TRBV9 and TRBJ1-3; possible D gene TRBD1, 5 bases. The germline CDR1 and CDR2 sequences are SGDLS and YYNGEE. The CDR3 is 15 residues long. The germline V and J ends were trimmed by 2 bases and 4 bases, with 13 bases remaining between them. CDR3: CASSVSSAGGNTIYF. DNA of the CDR3: TGTGCCAGCAGCGTCTCTTCAGCAGGGGGAAACACCATATATTTT. Filled out from reference TRBV9 and TRBJ1-3, the complete variable domain reads DSGVTQTPKHLITATGQRVTLRCSPRSGDLSVYWYQQSLDQGLQFLIQYYNGEERAKGNILERFSAQQFPDLHSELNLSSLELGDSALYFCASSVSSAGGNTIYFGEGSWLTVV.

The chain joins TRBV27 to TRBJ1-1; TRBD1 is a possible D gene (6 bases). Germline CDR1 reads MNHEY; CDR2 reads SMNVEV (reference sequence). V was clipped by 6 bases and J by 2 bases, with 13 bases between them. The CDR3 is made up of 14 amino acids. The CDR3 sequence: CASRTGQLNTEAFF. The DNA of the CDR3 is TGTGCCAGCAGAACCGGACAGCTCAACACTGAAGCTTTCTTT.